The clone carrying this T cell receptor (beta chain) was counted only a few times. Antigen: not known. This record belongs to a study of vaccination and CD4 T cells after COVID-19. Cultured CD4+ T-cell DNA underwent Oncomine TCR Beta short-read sequencing. TCRdb recomputed calls from the PCR reads with MiXCR, one row per CDR3 protein. The sample holds 15,000 to 25,000 distinct CDR3 sequences; around three fifths are singletons and the top ten take approximately 10%. The CDR3 has 12 residues. V lost 1 base and J lost 13, with 14 bases in between. Germline assignment: CDR1 DFQATT and CDR2 SNEGSKA (reference sequence). Documented treatment: roughly ten-day PBMC culture with coronavirus spike peptide pools or control peptides (ViraFEST assay). After expanding antigen-specific T cells with peptide pools, ViraFEST sequenced their TCRs.

The chain couples TRBV20-1 to TRBJ2-1; D might be TRBD1 (6 bases). The clonotype originates from a human donor who had recovered from COVID-19. The sample was CD4+ T cells from blood, cultured in vitro. CDR3 bases: TGCAGTGCTAGAGGGACAGATAGAGCCCAGTTCTTC. This sequence encodes CSARGTDRAQFF.